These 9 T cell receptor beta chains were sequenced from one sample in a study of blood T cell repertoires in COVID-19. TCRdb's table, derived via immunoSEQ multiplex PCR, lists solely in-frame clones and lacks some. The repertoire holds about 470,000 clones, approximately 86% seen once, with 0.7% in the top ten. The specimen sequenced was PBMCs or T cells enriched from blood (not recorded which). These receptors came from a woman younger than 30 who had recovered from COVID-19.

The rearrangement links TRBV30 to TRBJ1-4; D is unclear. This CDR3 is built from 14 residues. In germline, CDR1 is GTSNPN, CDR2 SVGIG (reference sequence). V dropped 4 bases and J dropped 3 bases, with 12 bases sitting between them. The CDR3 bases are TGTGCCTGGAACCTCGGGCGGGCTAATGAAAAACTGTTTTTT. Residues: CAWNLGRANEKLFF. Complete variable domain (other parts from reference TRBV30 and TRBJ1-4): SQTIHQWPATLVQPVGSPLSLECTVEGTSNPNLYWYRQAAGRGLQLLFYSVGIGQISSEVPQNLSASRPQDRQFILSSKKLLLSDSGFYLCAWNLGRANEKLFFGSGTQLSVL.

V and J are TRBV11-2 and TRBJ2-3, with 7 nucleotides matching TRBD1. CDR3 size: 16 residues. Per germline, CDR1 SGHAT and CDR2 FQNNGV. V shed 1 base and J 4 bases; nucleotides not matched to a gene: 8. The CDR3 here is CASSLGTGGAADTQYF. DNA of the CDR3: TGTGCCAGCAGCTTAGGGACAGGAGGAGCGGCAGATACGCAGTATTTT.

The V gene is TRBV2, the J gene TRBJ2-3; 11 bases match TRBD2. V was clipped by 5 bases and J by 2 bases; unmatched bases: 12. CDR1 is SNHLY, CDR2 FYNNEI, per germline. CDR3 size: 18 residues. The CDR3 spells CASSSTSGGRPNTDTQYF. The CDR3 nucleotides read TGTGCCAGCAGTAGTACTAGCGGGGGCCGGCCGAACACAGATACGCAGTATTTT.

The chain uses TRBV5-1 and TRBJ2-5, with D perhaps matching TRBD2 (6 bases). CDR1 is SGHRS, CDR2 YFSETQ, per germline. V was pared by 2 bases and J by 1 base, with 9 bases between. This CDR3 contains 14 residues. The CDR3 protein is CASSLGGPQETQYF. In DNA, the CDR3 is TGCGCCAGCAGCTTAGGAGGGCCCCAAGAGACCCAGTACTTC.

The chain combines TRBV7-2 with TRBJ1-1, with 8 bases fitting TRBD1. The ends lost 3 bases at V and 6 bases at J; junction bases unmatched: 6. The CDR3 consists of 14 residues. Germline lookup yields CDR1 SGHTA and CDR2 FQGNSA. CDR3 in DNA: TGTGCCAGCAGCTTGGACAGGGTTTTTGCTGAAGCTTTCTTT. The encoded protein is CASSLDRVFAEAFF. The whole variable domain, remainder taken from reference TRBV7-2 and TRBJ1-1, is GAGVSQSPSNKVTEKGKDVELRCDPISGHTALYWYRQSLGQGLEFLIYFQGNSAPDKSGLPSDRFSAERTGGSVSTLTIQRTQQEDSAVYLCASSLDRVFAEAFFGQGTRLTVV.

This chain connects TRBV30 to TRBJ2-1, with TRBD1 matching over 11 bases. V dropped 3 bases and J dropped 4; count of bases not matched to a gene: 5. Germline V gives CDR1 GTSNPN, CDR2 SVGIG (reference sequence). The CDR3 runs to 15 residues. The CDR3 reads CAWSPGQGAYNEQFF. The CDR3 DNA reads TGTGCCTGGAGCCCCGGACAGGGGGCTTACAATGAGCAGTTCTTC.

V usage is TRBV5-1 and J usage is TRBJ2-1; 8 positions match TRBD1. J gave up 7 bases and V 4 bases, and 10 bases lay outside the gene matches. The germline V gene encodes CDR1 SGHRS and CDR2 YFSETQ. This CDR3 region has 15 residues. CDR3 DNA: TGCGCCAGCAGCGCCTCAGGGGGCCCTCGAAATGAGCAGTTCTTC. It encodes CASSASGGPRNEQFF.

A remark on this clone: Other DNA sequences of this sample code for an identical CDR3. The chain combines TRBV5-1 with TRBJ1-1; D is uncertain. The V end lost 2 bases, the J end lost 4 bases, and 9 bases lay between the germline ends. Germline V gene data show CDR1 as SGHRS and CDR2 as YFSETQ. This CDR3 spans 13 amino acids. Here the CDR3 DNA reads TGCGCCAGCAGCTTCACGGGATCCACTGAAGCTTTCTTT. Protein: CASSFTGSTEAFF.

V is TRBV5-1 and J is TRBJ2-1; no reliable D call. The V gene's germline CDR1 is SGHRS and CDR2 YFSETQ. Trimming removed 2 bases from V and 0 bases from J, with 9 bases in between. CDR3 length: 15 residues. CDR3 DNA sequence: TGCGCCAGCAGCTTCAGCGCAAGCTCCTACAATGAGCAGTTCTTC. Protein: CASSFSASSYNEQFF.